Listed here are 28 T cell receptor beta chains from one sample, sequenced in a study of lymphopenia after photon versus proton radiotherapy. Only in-frame clones appear in the TCRdb table, and some are missing; sequencing was by immunoSEQ multiplex PCR. The sample records around 70,000 clones, approximately 91% being singletons. The sequences come from peripheral blood, collected from a patient treated with photon-based radiotherapy. These receptors all stem from a woman between 65 and 79 years old with pancreatic cancer.

The rearrangement joins TRBV11-2 to TRBJ2-1; perhaps TRBD2 as D (7 bases). From germline, CDR1 is SGHAT and CDR2 FQNNGV. The CDR3 is made up of 15 amino acids. The ends were cut back, 5 bases at V and 3 bases at J, with 14 bases in the middle. The CDR3 region has the DNA TGTGCCAGCAGCACCGAGGGGGGGTTCTACAATGAGCAGTTCTTC. Translating it yields CASSTEGGFYNEQFF.

This chain connects TRBV9 to TRBJ1-1; tentatively, D is TRBD1 (5 bases). V dropped 1 base and J dropped 1 base, with 8 bases sitting between them. The germline V gene has CDR1 SGDLS and CDR2 YYNGEE. This CDR3 comprises 14 residues. CDR3 amino acids: CASSVSGTNTEAFF. In nucleotides, the CDR3 is TGTGCCAGCAGCGTATCTGGGACGAACACTGAAGCTTTCTTT.

The rearrangement uses TRBV19 and TRBJ1-4; TRBD1 aligns across 10 bases. Germline CDR1 is LNHDA and CDR2 is SQIVND (reference sequence). This CDR3 has 16 residues. The V segment lost 9 bases and the J segment 4 bases; nucleotides outside the gene matches: 11. The CDR3 DNA follows: TGTGCCAGCCGTTATCGGACAGGGGGGAATAATGAAAAACTGTTTTTT. It codes for CASRYRTGGNNEKLFF.

This CDR3 is CASSGDPTEKLFF. Written as DNA, the CDR3 is TGTGCCAGCAGTGGGGACCCAACTGAAAAACTGTTTTTT. V usage is TRBV6-1 and J usage is TRBJ1-4, with D perhaps TRBD1 (5 bases). This CDR3 contains 13 residues. Trimming took off 4 bases at V and 7 bases at J, with 10 bases between the two ends. Looked up from germline, CDR1 is MNHNS and CDR2 is SASEGT.

V gene TRBV18 combines with J gene TRBJ2-3, with D uncertain. This CDR3 has 14 amino acids. Germline V gene data show CDR1 as KGHSH and CDR2 as LQKENI. V shed 2 bases and J shed 2 bases, with 8 bases lying between them. In DNA, the CDR3 is TGTGCCAGCTCACCAATGAGTTCCACAGATACGCAGTATTTT. Translation: CASSPMSSTDTQYF.

The J gene is TRBJ2-3, the V gene TRBV7-2; no definite D call. V lost 7 bases and J 4 bases, leaving 12 bases between the germline ends. The germline V gene has CDR1 SGHTA and CDR2 FQGNSA. This CDR3 is 13 amino acids long. CDR3 loop: CASTPLRADTQYF. In DNA form, the CDR3 reads TGTGCCAGCACCCCCCTCCGCGCAGATACGCAGTATTTT.

The gene calls are TRBV28 and TRBJ1-5; D is uncertain. The CDR3 is 12 residues long. The V gene's germline CDR1 is MDHEN and CDR2 SYDVKM. V was shortened by 7 bases and J by 9 bases, with 13 bases between the two germline ends. The CDR3 protein is CASTIRQLPQHF. The CDR3 coding sequence is TGTGCCAGCACTATCCGGCAGTTGCCCCAGCATTTT.

In regard to this clone: At the DNA level, this CDR3 is encoded by other sequences in the same sample as well. This chain uses TRBV7-3 with TRBJ2-5; a weak D match, TRBD2 (6 bases). Trimming removed 2 bases at V and 5 bases at J, with 9 bases between. Germline V gene lookup returns CDR1 SGHTA and CDR2 FQGTGA. This CDR3 is built from 13 residues. CDR3 sequence: CASSLGGGETQYF. The DNA of the CDR3 is TGTGCCAGCAGCTTAGGTGGAGGGGAGACCCAGTACTTC. Full variable domain (rest looked up from reference TRBV7-3 and TRBJ2-5): GAGVSQTPSNKVTEKGKYVELRCDPISGHTALYWYRQSLGQGPEFLIYFQGTGAADDSGLPNDRFFAVRPEGSVSTLKIQRTERGDSAVYLCASSLGGGETQYFGPGTRLLVL.

The V gene is TRBV27, the J gene TRBJ2-7, with TRBD2 identical over 12 bases. V dropped 6 bases and J dropped 5; count of bases not matched to a gene: 8. The germline CDR1 and CDR2 sequences are MNHEY and SMNVEV (reference sequence). This CDR3 has 15 residues. DNA of the CDR3: TGTGCCAGCAGCCCCCGGACTAGCGGGAAACACGAGCAGTACTTC. This gives the protein CASSPRTSGKHEQYF.

This sequence joins TRBV7-2 and TRBJ1-4, with D perhaps matching TRBD1 (5 bases). Germline CDR1 is SGHTA and CDR2 is FQGNSA. The CDR3 runs 13 residues. The V and J ends lost 5 bases and 8 bases respectively, with 12 bases between them. The CDR3 DNA is TGTGCCAGCAGCCGGGACCTTAAGGAAAAACTGTTTTTT. Translated, it gives CASSRDLKEKLFF. The whole variable domain, remainder taken from reference TRBV7-2 and TRBJ1-4, is GAGVSQSPSNKVTEKGKDVELRCDPISGHTALYWYRQSLGQGLEFLIYFQGNSAPDKSGLPSDRFSAERTGGSVSTLTIQRTQQEDSAVYLCASSRDLKEKLFFGSGTQLSVL.

This clone was seen once. The J gene is TRBJ2-1, the V gene TRBV7-2; D gene unclear. The CDR3 is 15 amino acids. V was cut by 4 bases and J by 3 bases, with 13 bases left in between. Germline V gene lookup returns CDR1 SGHTA and CDR2 FQGNSA. CDR3 residues: CASSSTGPNYNEQFF. The CDR3 coding sequence is TGTGCCAGCAGCTCCACCGGGCCCAACTACAATGAGCAGTTCTTC.

This rearrangement joins TRBV6-1 to TRBJ1-1; D is ambiguous. Germline CDR1 and CDR2: MNHNS and SASEGT. The CDR3 is 16 amino acids. V lost 1 base to trimming and J lost 4 bases, with 16 bases between them. The CDR3 loop is CASSEGESLPGTEAFF. Here the CDR3 DNA reads TGTGCCAGCAGTGAAGGTGAGTCACTCCCGGGCACTGAAGCTTTCTTT.

This chain connects TRBV20-1 to TRBJ1-1, with D maybe TRBD1 (5 bases). Trimming took off 5 bases at V and 6 bases at J, with 10 bases between the two ends. CDR3 length: 11 amino acids. CDR1 is DFQATT and CDR2 is SNEGSKA in the germline V gene (reference sequence). CDR3 in DNA: TGCAGTGCTTCCCAGACAGCTGAAGCTTTCTTT. It is translated as CSASQTAEAFF.

This clone appeared a single time. The chain couples TRBV5-1 to TRBJ2-3, with 7 bases identical to TRBD2. CDR1 SGHRS and CDR2 YFSETQ come from the germline V gene. V trimming: 4 bases; J trimming: 3 bases; junction bases outside the gene matches: 5. This CDR3 contains 14 residues. The CDR3 nucleotides are TGCGCCAGCAGCGGCAATAGCGGGACAGATACGCAGTATTTT. Protein product: CASSGNSGTDTQYF.

The chain is built from TRBV2 and TRBJ2-1, with D possibly matching TRBD2 (5 bases). CDR1 and CDR2 from the germline V gene are SNHLY and FYNNEI. The V end lost 2 bases, the J end lost 8 bases, and 16 bases lay between the germline ends. The CDR3 loop spans 15 amino acids. The CDR3: CASSESLSRGDEQFF. The CDR3 nucleotides are TGTGCCAGCAGTGAATCGCTCTCTCGGGGAGATGAGCAGTTCTTC.

The chain combines TRBV6-6 with TRBJ1-2; 9 nucleotides match TRBD1. This CDR3 is 16 amino acids long. V gave up 2 bases and J gave up 0 bases; unmatched junction bases: 4. Germline loops: CDR1 MNHNY, CDR2 SVGAGI (reference sequence). CDR3 nucleotide sequence: TGTGCCAGCAGTTACGCTACAGGGGGCGCTAACTATGGCTACACCTTC. Translation gives CASSYATGGANYGYTF.

The chain has TRBV5-6 and TRBJ1-2; 8 nucleotides agree with TRBD1. V was clipped by 0 bases and J by 2 bases; unmatched bases: 6. The length of the CDR3 is 16 residues. The germline CDR1 and CDR2 sequences are SGHDT and YYEEEE. CDR3 nucleotide sequence: TGTGCCAGCAGCTTGGTCCAGGGGGCTCTGAACTATGGCTACACCTTC. It is translated as CASSLVQGALNYGYTF.

The V call is TRBV4-3, the J call TRBJ1-4; TRBD1 matches 9 bases. V lost 2 bases, J lost 8 bases, and 6 bases stayed unmatched. Germline assignment: CDR1 LGHNA and CDR2 YSLEER. The CDR3 consists of 15 residues. The CDR3 here is CASSQTGTGSEKLFF. DNA for the CDR3: TGCGCCAGCAGCCAAACCGGGACAGGGAGCGAAAAACTGTTTTTT.

This chain joins TRBV13 and TRBJ2-7; possibly TRBD2 for D (7 bases). The CDR3 runs to 13 residues. V lost 5 bases and J 6 bases, leaving 14 bases between the germline ends. From germline, CDR1 is PRHDT and CDR2 FYEKMQ (reference sequence). DNA for the CDR3: TGTGCCAGCAGCCTGGGGAGGGGGATCGAGCAGTACTTC. Translation: CASSLGRGIEQYF.

This chain connects TRBV9 to TRBJ2-2, with TRBD1 matching 9 bases. Germline loops: CDR1 SGDLS, CDR2 YYNGEE. The CDR3 is 19 amino acids. The junction had 12 bases not matched to a gene; V was cut back by 0 bases and J by 3 bases. The CDR3 sequence: CASSVDGTGNGWDTGELFF. As DNA, the CDR3 is TGTGCCAGCAGCGTAGACGGGACAGGGAACGGATGGGACACCGGGGAGCTGTTTTTT.

This rearrangement joins TRBV7-2 to TRBJ2-1, with D unclear. CDR3 length: 15 amino acids. Germline V gene sequence: CDR1 SGHTA, CDR2 FQGNSA. V was clipped by 4 bases and J by 0 bases, with 10 bases between them. CDR3 nucleotides: TGTGCCAGCAGCTACGGAAGGAGCTCCTACAATGAGCAGTTCTTC. It is translated as CASSYGRSSYNEQFF. Full variable domain (outside the CDR3, taken from reference TRBV7-2 and TRBJ2-1): GAGVSQSPSNKVTEKGKDVELRCDPISGHTALYWYRQSLGQGLEFLIYFQGNSAPDKSGLPSDRFSAERTGGSVSTLTIQRTQQEDSAVYLCASSYGRSSYNEQFFGPGTRLTVL.

The CDR3 DNA follows: TGTGCCAGCAGTTCGACGAACACCGGGGAGCTGTTTTTT. It translates to CASSSTNTGELFF. The genes are TRBV6-5 and TRBJ2-2; no definite D call. V was trimmed by 4 bases and J by 0 bases, leaving 3 bases between them. CDR3 length equals 13 residues. Germline V lookup: CDR1 MNHEY, CDR2 SVGAGI.

A few counts support this clone. The chain recombines TRBV19 with TRBJ1-5; D is ambiguous. The CDR3 covers 13 residues. CDR1 and CDR2 (germline): LNHDA, SQIVND (reference sequence). CDR3 residues: CATTVDSNQPQHF. The CDR3 bases are TGTGCGACGACGGTAGATAGCAATCAGCCCCAGCATTTT.

The chain is built from TRBV11-2 and TRBJ1-2, with a weak D call TRBD1 (6 bases). This CDR3 comprises 13 residues. Germline-derived CDR1 and CDR2 are SGHAT and FQNNGV. Between the trimmed V and J ends, which lost 4 bases and 5 bases, there was a span of 11 bases. CDR3 region: CASSSGQFYGYTF. The CDR3 DNA reads as TGTGCCAGCAGCTCCGGACAGTTTTATGGCTACACCTTC.

This clone was seen once. The rearrangement uses TRBV7-2 and TRBJ1-4; 10 nucleotides match TRBD1. Looked up from germline, CDR1 is SGHTA and CDR2 is FQGNSA. V dropped 4 bases and J dropped 7; count of bases not matched to a gene: 3. The CDR3 contains 14 residues. CDR3 residues: CASSSDRGREKLFF. DNA of the CDR3: TGTGCCAGCAGCTCCGACAGGGGGCGTGAAAAACTGTTTTTT. Full variable domain (outside the CDR3, taken from reference TRBV7-2 and TRBJ1-4): GAGVSQSPSNKVTEKGKDVELRCDPISGHTALYWYRQSLGQGLEFLIYFQGNSAPDKSGLPSDRFSAERTGGSVSTLTIQRTQQEDSAVYLCASSSDRGREKLFFGSGTQLSVL.

The chain links TRBV10-3 to TRBJ1-2; 12 positions agree with TRBD1. Germline V gives CDR1 ENHRY, CDR2 SYGVKD. V shed 8 bases and J 4 bases; nucleotides not matched to a gene: 11. The CDR3 consists of 16 residues. This CDR3 is CAIAAGQGAGSYGYTF. For the CDR3, the DNA is TGTGCCATCGCTGCGGGACAGGGGGCAGGGAGCTATGGCTACACCTTC.

The chain joins TRBV27 to TRBJ1-5; TRBD1 aligns across 7 bases. The CDR3 loop spans 14 amino acids. CDR1 is MNHEY and CDR2 is SMNVEV in the germline V gene (reference sequence). The V and J ends lost 3 bases and 2 bases, in that order; junction bases with no gene match: 1. The CDR3 DNA is TGTGCCAGCAGTTTCCAGGGGGGCAATCAGCCCCAGCATTTT. Protein sequence: CASSFQGGNQPQHF.

The chain uses TRBV5-4 and TRBJ2-1; D perhaps matches TRBD1 (7 bases). Trimming shortened V by 3 bases and J by 5 bases, and 12 bases separated the two germline ends. Germline values: CDR1 SGHNT, CDR2 YYREEE (reference sequence). The CDR3 has 14 amino acids. The CDR3 loop reads CASSSGDSNNEQFF. The DNA for the CDR3 is TGTGCCAGCAGCTCGGGGGACAGTAACAATGAGCAGTTCTTC.